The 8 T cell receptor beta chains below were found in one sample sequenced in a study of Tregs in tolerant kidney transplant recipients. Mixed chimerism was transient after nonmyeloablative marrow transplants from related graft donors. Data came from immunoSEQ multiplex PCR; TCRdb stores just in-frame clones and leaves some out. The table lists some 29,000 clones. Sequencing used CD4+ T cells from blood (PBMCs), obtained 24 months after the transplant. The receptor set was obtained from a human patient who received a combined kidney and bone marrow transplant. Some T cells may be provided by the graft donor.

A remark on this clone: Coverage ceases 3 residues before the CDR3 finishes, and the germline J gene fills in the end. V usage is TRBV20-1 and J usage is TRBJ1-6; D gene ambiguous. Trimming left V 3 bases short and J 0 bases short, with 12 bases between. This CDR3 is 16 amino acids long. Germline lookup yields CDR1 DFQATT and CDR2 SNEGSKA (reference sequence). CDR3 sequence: CSARGRPSSYNSPLHF. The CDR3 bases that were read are TGCAGTGCTAGGGGCCGACCGAGCTCCTATAATTCACCC.

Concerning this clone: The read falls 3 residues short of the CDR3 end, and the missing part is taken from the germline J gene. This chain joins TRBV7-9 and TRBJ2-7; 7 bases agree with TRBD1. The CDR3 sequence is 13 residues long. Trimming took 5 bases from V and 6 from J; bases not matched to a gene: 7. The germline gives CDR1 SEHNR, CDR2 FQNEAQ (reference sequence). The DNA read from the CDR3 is TGTGCCAGCAGCATCGACAGGGATCGCGAG. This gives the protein CASSIDRDRE. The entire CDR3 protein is CASSIDRDREQYF.

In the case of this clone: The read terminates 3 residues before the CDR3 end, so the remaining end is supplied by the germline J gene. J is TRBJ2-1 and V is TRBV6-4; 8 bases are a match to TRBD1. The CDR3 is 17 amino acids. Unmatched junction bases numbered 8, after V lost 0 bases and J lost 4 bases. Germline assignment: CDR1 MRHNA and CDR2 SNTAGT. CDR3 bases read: TGTGCCAGCAGTGACTCGAACCGGACAGGGTATTACAATGAG. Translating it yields CASSDSNRTGYYNE. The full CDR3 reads CASSDSNRTGYYNEQFF.

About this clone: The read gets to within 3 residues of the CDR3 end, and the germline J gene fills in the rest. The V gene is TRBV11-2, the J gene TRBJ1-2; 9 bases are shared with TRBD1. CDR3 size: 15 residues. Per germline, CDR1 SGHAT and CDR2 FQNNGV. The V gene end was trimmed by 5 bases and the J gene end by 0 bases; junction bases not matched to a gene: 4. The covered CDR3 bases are TGTGCCAGCAGCCCGGGACAGGGTTCTAACTATGGC. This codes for CASSPGQGSNYG. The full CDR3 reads CASSPGQGSNYGYTF.

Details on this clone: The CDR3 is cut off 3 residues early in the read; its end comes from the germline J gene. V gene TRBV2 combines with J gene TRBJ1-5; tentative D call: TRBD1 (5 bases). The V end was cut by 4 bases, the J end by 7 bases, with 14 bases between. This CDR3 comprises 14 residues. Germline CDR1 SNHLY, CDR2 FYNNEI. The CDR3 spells CASSAGQGAQPQHF. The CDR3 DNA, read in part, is TGTGCCAGCAGTGCTGGCCAAGGGGCCCAGCCC.

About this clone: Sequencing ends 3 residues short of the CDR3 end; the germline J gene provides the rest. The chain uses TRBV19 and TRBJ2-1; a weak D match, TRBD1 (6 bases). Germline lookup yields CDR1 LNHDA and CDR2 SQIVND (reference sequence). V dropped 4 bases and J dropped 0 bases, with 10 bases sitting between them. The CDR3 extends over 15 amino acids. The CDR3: CASSRQGISYNEQFF. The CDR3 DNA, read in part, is TGTGCCAGTAGTAGGCAGGGGATCTCCTACAATGAG.

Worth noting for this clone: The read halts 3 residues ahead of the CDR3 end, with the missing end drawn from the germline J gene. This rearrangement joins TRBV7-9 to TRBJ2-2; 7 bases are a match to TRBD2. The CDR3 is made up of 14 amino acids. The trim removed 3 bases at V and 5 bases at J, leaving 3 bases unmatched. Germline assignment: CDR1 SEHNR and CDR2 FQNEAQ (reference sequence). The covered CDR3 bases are TGTGCCAGCAGCTTCGGAGCGGGGACCGGGGAG. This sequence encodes CASSFGAGTGE. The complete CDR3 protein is CASSFGAGTGELFF.

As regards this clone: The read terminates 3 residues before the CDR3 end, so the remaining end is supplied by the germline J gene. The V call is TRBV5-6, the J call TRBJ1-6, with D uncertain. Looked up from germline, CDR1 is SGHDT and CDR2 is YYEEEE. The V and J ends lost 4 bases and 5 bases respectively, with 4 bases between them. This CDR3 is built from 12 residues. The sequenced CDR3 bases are TGTGCCAGCAGCCAAAATAATTCACCC. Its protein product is CASSQNNSP. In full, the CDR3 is CASSQNNSPLHF.